These 10 T cell receptor beta chains came from one sample sequenced in a study of T cells after yellow fever vaccination. TCRdb reprocessed the 5' RACE reads via MiXCR and lists one record per CDR3 protein. The sample shows 150,000 to 200,000 distinct CDR3 sequences, 5.5% to 7.5% of them seen only once. The sequenced sample was CD4+ T cells sorted from PBMCs, obtained 5 days after the first yellow fever vaccination. All receptors come from a young man who received the YFV17D yellow fever vaccine.

A few counts support this clonotype. The chain has TRBV5-5 and TRBJ1-2; 8 bases fit TRBD1. This CDR3 region has 13 residues. Germline CDR1 and CDR2: SGHKS and YYEKEE (reference sequence). V gave up 4 bases and J gave up 10 bases; unmatched junction bases: 9. The CDR3 DNA reads as TGTGCCAGCAGCCTCAACCGGGACAGGACCTACACCTTC. Residues: CASSLNRDRTYTF.

The V gene is TRBV20-1, the J gene TRBJ1-5; D unresolved. CDR3 size: 14 residues. V was shortened by 3 bases and J by 8 bases, with 17 bases between the two germline ends. The germline V gene encodes CDR1 DFQATT and CDR2 SNEGSKA (reference sequence). CDR3 in DNA: TGCAGTGCTAGGCCGTGGGAGGGCCAGAAGCCCCAGCATTTT. Protein product: CSARPWEGQKPQHF.

Ten or more counts support this clonotype. This rearrangement joins TRBV3-1 to TRBJ1-2, with a tentative D call TRBD1 (6 bases). The V gene's germline CDR1 is LGHDT and CDR2 YNNKEL (reference sequence). The ends were cut back, 4 bases at V and 4 bases at J, with 16 bases in the middle. The CDR3 covers 15 residues. The DNA for the CDR3 is TGTGCCAGCAGCCCCCGACAGGCGCCTACCTATGGCTACACCTTC. Its protein product is CASSPRQAPTYGYTF.

This chain joins TRBV5-5 and TRBJ1-5; D unclear. The CDR3 covers 15 residues. V was clipped by 0 bases and J by 8 bases, with 15 bases between them. CDR1 and CDR2 (germline): SGHKS, YYEKEE (reference sequence). The CDR3 here is CASSLEGRDWEPQHF. CDR3 sequence (DNA): TGTGCCAGCAGCTTGGAAGGAAGGGATTGGGAGCCCCAGCATTTT.

This clonotype has at least ten counts. The CDR3 loop reads CASSLGLPATQYF. The CDR3, as DNA: TGCGCCAGCAGCTTGGGGCTGCCAGCGACCCAGTACTTC. The chain recombines TRBV5-1 with TRBJ2-5; D is ambiguous. The length of the CDR3 is 13 residues. The germline V gene has CDR1 SGHRS and CDR2 YFSETQ. Trimming took 0 bases from V and 7 from J, leaving 10 bases between them.

This clonotype was recorded at least ten times. The chain carries TRBV20-1 and TRBJ2-5; 8 bases map to TRBD2. V lost 3 bases and J lost 5; bases outside the gene matches: 8. CDR3 size: 14 residues. In germline, CDR1 is DFQATT, CDR2 SNEGSKA (reference sequence). CDR3 amino acids: CSASGGAGLETQYF. The CDR3 bases are TGCAGTGCTAGCGGGGGGGCGGGCTTGGAGACCCAGTACTTC.

The CDR3 nucleotides are TGTGCCAGCAGTTACTCCCGGGGAGCATCCTACGAGCAGTACTTC. It codes for CASSYSRGASYEQYF. The chain uses TRBV6-5 and TRBJ2-7, with D maybe TRBD2 (5 bases). The germline CDR1 and CDR2 sequences are MNHEY and SVGAGI. The CDR3 length is 15 residues. With 0 bases removed from V and 1 base from J, the gap between germline ends came to 10 bases.

Many counts were recorded for this clonotype. The genes are TRBV20-1 and TRBJ2-3; D is ambiguous. V lost 3 bases and J 3 bases, leaving 1 base between the germline ends. Germline loops: CDR1 DFQATT, CDR2 SNEGSKA (reference sequence). This CDR3 has 10 residues. The CDR3 reads CSASTDTQYF. CDR3 in DNA: TGCAGTGCTAGTACAGATACGCAGTATTTT.

The gene calls are TRBV2 and TRBJ2-7; TRBD1 is a possible D gene (6 bases). This CDR3 is 13 amino acids long. Germline V CDR1 and CDR2: SNHLY, FYNNEI. Trimming stripped 8 bases from V and 0 bases from J, with 11 bases between. CDR3 region: CASADRRSYEQYV. The CDR3 DNA follows: TGTGCCAGCGCAGACAGGCGCTCCTACGAGCAGTACGTC.

This clonotype was observed many times. V is TRBV7-6 and J is TRBJ1-1; 7 bases match TRBD1. Germline V gene data show CDR1 as SGHVS and CDR2 as FNYEAQ. There are 13 residues in the CDR3. Germline trimming cut 4 bases from V and 7 bases from J; bases unmatched to any gene: 6. This chain's CDR3 is CASSSRGGNEAFF. CDR3 coding DNA: TGTGCCAGCAGCTCCAGGGGGGGTAATGAAGCTTTCTTT.